A selection of T cell receptor beta chains follows, all from one sample in a study of shared clonotypes between healthy human individuals. Sequenced by immunoSEQ multiplex PCR; TCRdb stores in-frame clones only, minus some. The sample gives about 600,000 clones, roughly 98% of which show up once; 0.25% to 0.35% is in the top ten. The sample was naive CD8+ T cells sorted from blood. The receptors shown here come from a man younger than 40 in good health. Both conserved end residues are part of each CDR3. A D gene is named only where the DNA matches it firmly. Expanded clones get a size class; other rows say once, few or many, or leave the size out.

J gene: TRBJ1-1; clone size: NA; D gene: NA; V gene: TRBV11-2; CDR3 DNA: TGTGCCAGCAGCTTAGGGGGCAGGTCTTTCTTT; CDR3 protein: CASSLGGRSFF
J gene: TRBJ2-1; clone size: NA; D gene: NA; V gene: TRBV11-2; CDR3 DNA: TGTGCCAGCAGCTTTGCGGGTTTGCATAGAAATGAGCAGTTCTTC; CDR3 protein: CASSFAGLHRNEQFF
J gene: TRBJ2-7; clone size: NA; D gene: NA; V gene: TRBV18; CDR3 DNA: TGTGCCAGCTCACCGGAGGGATATGAGGGCAGCTCCTACGAGCAGTACTTC; CDR3 protein: CASSPEGYEGSSYEQYF
J gene: TRBJ2-5; clone size: NA; D gene: NA; V gene: TRBV10-3; CDR3 DNA: TGTGCCATCAGCCCCACCTTAAGGGGGAGTGAGACCCAGTACTTC; CDR3 protein: CAISPTLRGSETQYF
J gene: TRBJ2-5; clone size: NA; D gene: NA; V gene: TRBV7-9; CDR3 DNA: TGTGCCAGCAGCGACGACAGGTCGAAGGAGACCCAGTACTTC; CDR3 protein: CASSDDRSKETQYF
J gene: TRBJ1-5; clone size: NA; D gene: NA; V gene: TRBV9; CDR3 DNA: TGTGCCAGCAGCGCCGCCTTTAGCAATCAGCCCCAGCATTTT; CDR3 protein: CASSAAFSNQPQHF
J gene: TRBJ1-1; clone size: NA; D gene: TRBD1; V gene: TRBV29-1; CDR3 DNA: TGCAGCGTCCGTCCGATGACAGGGAAGTCAGAAGCTTTCTTT; CDR3 protein: CSVRPMTGKSEAFF
J gene: TRBJ2-7; clone size: NA; D gene: NA; V gene: TRBV5-1; CDR3 DNA: TGCGCCAGCAGCTTGGCCCATAGGCAGGGGCTGGACGAGCAGTACTTC; CDR3 protein: CASSLAHRQGLDEQYF
J gene: TRBJ1-1; clone size: few; D gene: NA; V gene: TRBV27; CDR3 DNA: TGTGCCAGCCGGGACCCGGGGGGCACTGAAGCTTTCTTT; CDR3 protein: CASRDPGGTEAFF
J gene: TRBJ2-7; clone size: NA; D gene: NA; V gene: TRBV7-9; CDR3 DNA: TGTGCCAGCAGCTCGGGGACAATCCCCTACGAGCAGTACTTC; CDR3 protein: CASSSGTIPYEQYF
J gene: TRBJ2-2; clone size: NA; D gene: TRBD2; V gene: TRBV27; CDR3 DNA: TGTGCCAGCATGCTAAGAACCGCGGCTAGCGGGAGTATAAACACCGGGGAGCTGTTTTTT; CDR3 protein: CASMLRTAASGSINTGELFF
J gene: TRBJ2-7; clone size: NA; D gene: NA; V gene: TRBV6-1; CDR3 DNA: TGTGCCAGTTCGGACGGTTCCTACGAGCAGTACTTC; CDR3 protein: CASSDGSYEQYF
J gene: TRBJ2-7; clone size: NA; D gene: NA; V gene: TRBV7-9; CDR3 DNA: TGTGCCAGCAGCCCGGACCCGTCGTACGAGCAGTACTTC; CDR3 protein: CASSPDPSYEQYF
J gene: TRBJ2-5; clone size: NA; D gene: NA; V gene: TRBV6-6; CDR3 DNA: TGTGCCAGCAGCCCCGAAGGGGGTTGGGAGACCCAGTACTTC; CDR3 protein: CASSPEGGWETQYF
J gene: TRBJ2-5; clone size: NA; D gene: NA; V gene: TRBV9; CDR3 DNA: TGTGCCAGCAGCGTATACGGGGTAATGGAGACCCAGTACTTC; CDR3 protein: CASSVYGVMETQYF
J gene: TRBJ2-7; clone size: NA; D gene: NA; V gene: TRBV27; CDR3 DNA: TGTGCCAGCAGTTTATCGGTGTGGGCTAGCTACGAGCAGTACTTC; CDR3 protein: CASSLSVWASYEQYF
J gene: TRBJ1-1; clone size: NA; D gene: NA; V gene: TRBV11-2; CDR3 DNA: TGTGCCAGCAGCTTATGGGGAACAGGCGAACCATATGAAGCTTTCTTT; CDR3 protein: CASSLWGTGEPYEAFF
J gene: TRBJ2-7; clone size: once; D gene: TRBD1; V gene: TRBV13; CDR3 DNA: TGTGCCAGCAGCGACGGGGACAGGGGGAGGAACGAGCAGTACTTC; CDR3 protein: CASSDGDRGRNEQYF
J gene: TRBJ2-3; clone size: NA; D gene: TRBD2; V gene: TRBV9; CDR3 DNA: TGTGCCAGCAGCCAAGAAGCGGGAGTGGGTACAGATACGCAGTATTTT; CDR3 protein: CASSQEAGVGTDTQYF
J gene: TRBJ2-7; clone size: NA; D gene: TRBD1; V gene: TRBV5-6; CDR3 DNA: TGTGCCAGCAGCTTCGGGACAGGGGTGGCCGAGCAGTACTTC; CDR3 protein: CASSFGTGVAEQYF
J gene: TRBJ2-1; clone size: NA; D gene: NA; V gene: TRBV7-9; CDR3 DNA: TGTGCCAGCAGCTCGAAATCCTACAATGAGCAGTTCTTC; CDR3 protein: CASSSKSYNEQFF
J gene: TRBJ2-2; clone size: NA; D gene: TRBD2; V gene: TRBV29-1; CDR3 DNA: TGCAGCGCTTTGGGGCTAGCGGGAGAGAGGTACACCGGGGAGCTGTTTTTT; CDR3 protein: CSALGLAGERYTGELFF
J gene: TRBJ2-2; clone size: NA; D gene: TRBD2; V gene: TRBV11-3; CDR3 DNA: TGTGCCAGCAGCCACCTGGGGGGGAAGAACACCGGGGAGCTGTTTTTT; CDR3 protein: CASSHLGGKNTGELFF
J gene: TRBJ2-2; clone size: NA; D gene: NA; V gene: TRBV14; CDR3 DNA: TGTGCCAGCAGCCAAGATCTTCTAGGGGAGCTGTTTTTT; CDR3 protein: CASSQDLLGELFF
J gene: TRBJ2-3; clone size: NA; D gene: NA; V gene: TRBV7-8; CDR3 DNA: TGTGCCAGCAGCTTAATTCGGGTAGATACGCAGTATTTT; CDR3 protein: CASSLIRVDTQYF
J gene: TRBJ2-7; clone size: NA; D gene: TRBD1; V gene: TRBV7-6; CDR3 DNA: TGTGCCAGCAGCGGGGGACAGGGGGCTAGCGAGCAGTACTTC; CDR3 protein: CASSGGQGASEQYF
J gene: TRBJ2-7; clone size: NA; D gene: NA; V gene: TRBV28; CDR3 DNA: TGTGCCAGCAGGCCATCAGTCTCCTACGAGCAGTACTTC; CDR3 protein: CASRPSVSYEQYF